This TCR beta chain was recovered during a study of CXCR3-negative and CXCR3-positive naive CD8 T cells. Whole-study context: The study obtained 130 million to 150 million TRB reads, about 1.5 +/- 0.3 million per library. General study results and limits: For CXCR3-positive naive cells, TRB CDR3s were more hydrophobic than those of CXCR3-negative naive cells. Diversity proved comparably high across both naive subsets and much lower in memory CD8+ cells.

CDR3 size: 14 residues. CDR1 and CDR2 from the germline V gene are LNHDA and SQIVND (reference sequence). The authors made the TRB cDNA libraries by 5' RACE using UMI labels. From its re-call of the 5' RACE reads, TCRdb lists each CDR3 protein once, without DNA. The sample table includes approximately 8,100 distinct CDR3 sequences. Turning to this clonotype: The target antigen is unknown.

Naive CD8+ T cells were CD45RO-CCR7+CD27+CD95-. The receptor comes from a human donor in good health. Some clones in this sample may be carry-over from other donors' samples. The chain links TRBV19 to TRBJ1-5. Source material: naive CXCR3- CD8+ T cells from blood. Noted subset: CD45RO-CCR7+CD27+CD95- naive CD8+ T cells lacking CXCR3 (TNR3-). The chain's CDR3 is CASSEGTSYQPQHF.